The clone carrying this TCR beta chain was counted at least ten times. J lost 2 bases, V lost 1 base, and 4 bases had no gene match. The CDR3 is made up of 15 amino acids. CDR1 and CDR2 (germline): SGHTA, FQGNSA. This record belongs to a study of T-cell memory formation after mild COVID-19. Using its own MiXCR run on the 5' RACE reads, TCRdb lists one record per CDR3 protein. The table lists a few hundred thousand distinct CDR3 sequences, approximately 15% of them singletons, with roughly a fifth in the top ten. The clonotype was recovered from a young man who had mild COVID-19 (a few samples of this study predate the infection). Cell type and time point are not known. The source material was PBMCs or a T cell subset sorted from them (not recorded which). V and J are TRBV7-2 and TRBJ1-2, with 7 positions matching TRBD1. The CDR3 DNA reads TGTGCCAGCAGCTTAGTTCAGGGGGTAAACTATGGCTACACCTTC. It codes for CASSLVQGVNYGYTF.